This is a list of T cell receptor beta chains from one sample in a study of T cells in localized non-small cell lung cancer. Sequencing used immunoSEQ multiplex PCR; TCRdb keeps in-frame clones, though not all of them. The data contain roughly 67,000 clones, approximately 85% of them singletons. Sequencing was performed on peripheral blood, taken before any cancer treatment. The receptors were sampled from a female donor aged 60 or older with stage I lung adenocarcinoma. The CDR3 runs from the conserved cysteine through the conserved F or W. A D gene is named only where the DNA matches it firmly. Some rows have no size entry. The others give once, few or many, or a class for an expanded clone.

v_gene: TRBV5-1
d_gene: TRBD2
abundance: few
j_gene: TRBJ2-7
CDR3nt: TGCGCCAGCAGCCATGGGACTAGCGGGGGGGCCAACGAGCAGTACTTC
CDR3aa: CASSHGTSGGANEQYF

v_gene: TRBV18
d_gene: NA
abundance: NA
j_gene: TRBJ1-1
CDR3nt: TGTGCCAGCTCACCCACCAACACTGAAGCTTTCTTT
CDR3aa: CASSPTNTEAFF

v_gene: TRBV5-1
d_gene: NA
abundance: once
j_gene: TRBJ2-7
CDR3nt: TGCGCCAGCAGCGATATAAACGAGCAGTACTTC
CDR3aa: CASSDINEQYF

v_gene: TRBV25-1
d_gene: TRBD1
abundance: few
j_gene: TRBJ1-2
CDR3nt: TGTGCCAGCAGTGAATTGGGATCCGGGACAGGGAAATATGGCTACACCTTC
CDR3aa: CASSELGSGTGKYGYTF

v_gene: TRBV11-1
d_gene: NA
abundance: NA
j_gene: TRBJ1-2
CDR3nt: TGTGCCAGCAGCTTAGAGGACAGCAACTATGGCTACACCTTC
CDR3aa: CASSLEDSNYGYTF

v_gene: TRBV19
d_gene: NA
abundance: NA
j_gene: TRBJ2-7
CDR3nt: TGTGCCAGTAGTCAAAAGGTAGATTTCTCCTACGAGCAGTACTTC
CDR3aa: CASSQKVDFSYEQYF

v_gene: TRBV7-3
d_gene: TRBD2
abundance: NA
j_gene: TRBJ2-7
CDR3nt: TGTGCCAGCAGCCCGGGACTAGATTCCTACGAGCAGTACTTC
CDR3aa: CASSPGLDSYEQYF

v_gene: TRBV5-4
d_gene: TRBD2
abundance: NA
j_gene: TRBJ2-7
CDR3nt: TGTGCCAGCAGCCCATCACTAGCGCGTAGCTCCTACGAGCAGTACTTC
CDR3aa: CASSPSLARSSYEQYF

v_gene: TRBV7-9
d_gene: TRBD1
abundance: NA
j_gene: TRBJ2-5
CDR3nt: TGTGCCAGCAGCCCCGGACAGGGGGCATTTGAGACCCAGTACTTC
CDR3aa: CASSPGQGAFETQYF

v_gene: TRBV28
d_gene: TRBD2
abundance: NA
j_gene: TRBJ2-5
CDR3nt: TGTGCCAGCAGCTCGCGGGGGGACCAAGAGACCCAGTACTTC
CDR3aa: CASSSRGDQETQYF

v_gene: TRBV19
d_gene: NA
abundance: NA
j_gene: TRBJ2-1
CDR3nt: TGTGCCAGCAGAACCGGCTACTCCTACAATGAGCAGTTCTTC
CDR3aa: CASRTGYSYNEQFF

v_gene: TRBV5-4
d_gene: NA
abundance: NA
j_gene: TRBJ2-5
CDR3nt: TGTGCCAGCAGCCCGGTCGGTAGGGAGGAGACCCAGTACTTC
CDR3aa: CASSPVGREETQYF

v_gene: TRBV11-3
d_gene: NA
abundance: NA
j_gene: TRBJ1-4
CDR3nt: TGTGCCAGCAGCTCATTCACAAACGGTGAAAAACTGTTTTTT
CDR3aa: CASSSFTNGEKLFF

v_gene: TRBV4-2
d_gene: TRBD2
abundance: NA
j_gene: TRBJ2-2
CDR3nt: TGTGCCAGCAGCCAGGGACTAGCGGGGGGCGAACACCGGGAGCTGTTTTTT
CDR3aa: CASSQGLAGGEHRELFF

v_gene: TRBV30
d_gene: NA
abundance: few
j_gene: TRBJ1-1
CDR3nt: TGTGCCTGGAGTGAACAGGGTTTTACTGAAGCTTTCTTT
CDR3aa: CAWSEQGFTEAFF

v_gene: TRBV7-8
d_gene: NA
abundance: once
j_gene: TRBJ2-2
CDR3nt: TGTGCCAGCAGCTTAGGCGGTTGGAACACCGGGGAGCTGTTTTTT
CDR3aa: CASSLGGWNTGELFF

v_gene: TRBV5-1
d_gene: NA
abundance: few
j_gene: TRBJ2-6
CDR3nt: TGCGCCAGCAGCTTTAGTCCCCAGGGGAGTGGGGCCAACGTCCTGACTTTC
CDR3aa: CASSFSPQGSGANVLTF

v_gene: TRBV4-1
d_gene: NA
abundance: NA
j_gene: TRBJ2-1
CDR3nt: TGCGCCAGCAGCCAAGATCAGCGTGAGCAGTTCTTC
CDR3aa: CASSQDQREQFF

v_gene: TRBV4-1
d_gene: NA
abundance: NA
j_gene: TRBJ1-3
CDR3nt: TGCGCCAGCAGCCAAGATTTCCGGAGCTCTGGAAACACCATATATTTT
CDR3aa: CASSQDFRSSGNTIYF

v_gene: TRBV6-6
d_gene: NA
abundance: NA
j_gene: TRBJ1-2
CDR3nt: TGTGCCAGCAGGCTACAGGGCTATGGCTACACCTTC
CDR3aa: CASRLQGYGYTF

v_gene: TRBV7-2
d_gene: NA
abundance: few
j_gene: TRBJ2-7
CDR3nt: TGTGCCAGCAGCTTAGTCATGGGCAAGAACTACGAGCAGTACTTC
CDR3aa: CASSLVMGKNYEQYF

v_gene: TRBV6-6
d_gene: NA
abundance: NA
j_gene: TRBJ2-1
CDR3nt: TGTGCCAGCGGGGTTACCTGGACTAACGGCAATGAGCAGTTCTTC
CDR3aa: CASGVTWTNGNEQFF

v_gene: TRBV7-3
d_gene: NA
abundance: NA
j_gene: TRBJ2-1
CDR3nt: TGTGCCAGCAGCTTAAGAGAGGTGGATGAGCAGTTCTTC
CDR3aa: CASSLREVDEQFF

v_gene: TRBV5-4
d_gene: TRBD2
abundance: NA
j_gene: TRBJ2-5
CDR3nt: TGTGCCAGCAGCACTAGCGGGTCCCAAGAGACCCAGTACTTC
CDR3aa: CASSTSGSQETQYF

v_gene: TRBV27
d_gene: TRBD1
abundance: NA
j_gene: TRBJ1-1
CDR3nt: TGTGCCAGCAGTCCGCGGGACAGGGCGGCGACTGAAGCTTTCTTT
CDR3aa: CASSPRDRAATEAFF

v_gene: TRBV19
d_gene: TRBD1
abundance: NA
j_gene: TRBJ2-3
CDR3nt: TGTGCCAGTAGTCCAACAGGGGGCTTTACAGATACGCAGTATTTT
CDR3aa: CASSPTGGFTDTQYF

v_gene: TRBV14
d_gene: NA
abundance: once
j_gene: TRBJ1-1
CDR3nt: TGTGCCAGCAGCCTTGGGGGCCAAGCTTTCTTT
CDR3aa: CASSLGGQAFF

v_gene: TRBV27
d_gene: NA
abundance: NA
j_gene: TRBJ2-1
CDR3nt: TGTGCCAGCAGTTCTCTGGGAGTCTACAATGAGCAGTTCTTC
CDR3aa: CASSSLGVYNEQFF

v_gene: TRBV6-1
d_gene: TRBD2
abundance: once
j_gene: TRBJ2-5
CDR3nt: TGTGCCAGCAGTGCCTCGGGGGGGGGCGGGACCCAGTACTTC
CDR3aa: CASSASGGGGTQYF

v_gene: TRBV4-1
d_gene: NA
abundance: NA
j_gene: TRBJ1-1
CDR3nt: TGCGCCAGCAGCCGGGGACGGGGCACTGAAGCTTTCTTT
CDR3aa: CASSRGRGTEAFF

v_gene: TRBV12-2
d_gene: NA
abundance: NA
j_gene: TRBJ2-7
CDR3nt: TGTGCAAGTCCGCGGGGAGCCCTAAGTTTTACCTACGAGCAGTACTTC
CDR3aa: CASPRGALSFTYEQYF

v_gene: TRBV4-2
d_gene: NA
abundance: NA
j_gene: TRBJ1-2
CDR3nt: TGTGCCAGCAGCCCGGGGGACTATGGCTACACCTTC
CDR3aa: CASSPGDYGYTF

v_gene: TRBV20-1
d_gene: TRBD1
abundance: NA
j_gene: TRBJ1-2
CDR3nt: TGCAGTGCCTCCGGGACAGAAGGCTACACCTTC
CDR3aa: CSASGTEGYTF

v_gene: TRBV11-1
d_gene: NA
abundance: once
j_gene: TRBJ2-2
CDR3nt: TGTGCCAGCAGCTCACAAAACTACAGAAACGGGGAGCTGTTTTTT
CDR3aa: CASSSQNYRNGELFF

v_gene: TRBV6-1
d_gene: TRBD1
abundance: NA
j_gene: TRBJ2-3
CDR3nt: TGTGCCAGCATTCTGGACAGGGGGTCAGATACGCAGTATTTT
CDR3aa: CASILDRGSDTQYF

v_gene: TRBV6-6
d_gene: TRBD2
abundance: NA
j_gene: TRBJ2-7
CDR3nt: TGTGCCAGCTCCGGACTAGCGGTGGACGAGCAGTACTTC
CDR3aa: CASSGLAVDEQYF

v_gene: TRBV5-1
d_gene: NA
abundance: NA
j_gene: TRBJ2-7
CDR3nt: TGCGCCAGCAGCCAAGGGACCGCGGAGCAGTACTTC
CDR3aa: CASSQGTAEQYF

v_gene: TRBV18
d_gene: NA
abundance: NA
j_gene: TRBJ1-1
CDR3nt: TGTGCCAGCTCCCCTAATGGGGGGAACACTGAAGCTTTCTTT
CDR3aa: CASSPNGGNTEAFF

v_gene: TRBV25-1
d_gene: NA
abundance: NA
j_gene: TRBJ1-4
CDR3nt: TGTGCCAGCCACCCCGGGCGAGCTAATGAAAAACTGTTTTTT
CDR3aa: CASHPGRANEKLFF

v_gene: TRBV6-5
d_gene: TRBD1
abundance: NA
j_gene: TRBJ1-1
CDR3nt: TGTGCCAGCAGTTACTTACAGGGGGCGAAAGGTACTGAAGCTTTCTTT
CDR3aa: CASSYLQGAKGTEAFF

v_gene: TRBV25-1
d_gene: TRBD1
abundance: medium-sized
j_gene: TRBJ2-7
CDR3nt: TGTGCCAGCAGTGCAGGGACAGGCGGAGAGCAGTACTTC
CDR3aa: CASSAGTGGEQYF

v_gene: TRBV29-1
d_gene: NA
abundance: NA
j_gene: TRBJ1-2
CDR3nt: TGCAGCGTTGCGGCTCCCCAGGGCTACACCTTC
CDR3aa: CSVAAPQGYTF

v_gene: TRBV18
d_gene: TRBD1
abundance: NA
j_gene: TRBJ1-2
CDR3nt: TGTGCCAGCTCACCAAGACAGGGGGCTGACTATGGCTACACCTTC
CDR3aa: CASSPRQGADYGYTF

v_gene: TRBV30
d_gene: TRBD2
abundance: NA
j_gene: TRBJ2-2
CDR3nt: TGTGCCTGGAGCGCTACTAGCGCCGGGGAGCTGTTTTTT
CDR3aa: CAWSATSAGELFF

v_gene: TRBV9
d_gene: NA
abundance: NA
j_gene: TRBJ1-3
CDR3nt: TGTGCCAGCAGCGTAGAAGCTGCAGCCTCTGGAAACACCATATATTTT
CDR3aa: CASSVEAAASGNTIYF

v_gene: TRBV13
d_gene: TRBD1
abundance: NA
j_gene: TRBJ2-4
CDR3nt: TGTGCCAGCAGCTTACATGAGGGGGCCGATCAAAACATTCAGTACTTC
CDR3aa: CASSLHEGADQNIQYF

v_gene: TRBV11-2
d_gene: NA
abundance: NA
j_gene: TRBJ2-5
CDR3nt: TGTGCCAGCAGCTTAAGTACATCCGCTGCGGGGTGGGGGGAGACCCAGTACTTC
CDR3aa: CASSLSTSAAGWGETQYF

v_gene: TRBV11-1
d_gene: NA
abundance: NA
j_gene: TRBJ2-7
CDR3nt: TGTGCCAGCAGCTTGGCAGGGTCCTACGAGCAGTACTTC
CDR3aa: CASSLAGSYEQYF

v_gene: TRBV11-1
d_gene: NA
abundance: NA
j_gene: TRBJ2-7
CDR3nt: TGTGCCAGCAGCTTGGAGACTGGGGCCTCCTACGAGCAGTACTTC
CDR3aa: CASSLETGASYEQYF

v_gene: TRBV10-3
d_gene: NA
abundance: NA
j_gene: TRBJ2-3
CDR3nt: TGTGCCATCAGTGAGCTTGGCACAGATACGCAGTATTTT
CDR3aa: CAISELGTDTQYF

v_gene: TRBV18
d_gene: NA
abundance: once
j_gene: TRBJ2-7
CDR3nt: TGTGCCAGCTCACCACGAGGAGGCGGCTACGAGCAGTACTTC
CDR3aa: CASSPRGGGYEQYF

v_gene: TRBV6-5
d_gene: TRBD1
abundance: NA
j_gene: TRBJ2-7
CDR3nt: TGTGCCAGCAGTTCTACCGGACCGGGACAGGGTTTCGGGCAGTACTTC
CDR3aa: CASSSTGPGQGFGQYF

v_gene: TRBV5-1
d_gene: NA
abundance: NA
j_gene: TRBJ1-2
CDR3nt: TGCGCCAGCAGCTTGGCCGTTGGCTACACCTTC
CDR3aa: CASSLAVGYTF